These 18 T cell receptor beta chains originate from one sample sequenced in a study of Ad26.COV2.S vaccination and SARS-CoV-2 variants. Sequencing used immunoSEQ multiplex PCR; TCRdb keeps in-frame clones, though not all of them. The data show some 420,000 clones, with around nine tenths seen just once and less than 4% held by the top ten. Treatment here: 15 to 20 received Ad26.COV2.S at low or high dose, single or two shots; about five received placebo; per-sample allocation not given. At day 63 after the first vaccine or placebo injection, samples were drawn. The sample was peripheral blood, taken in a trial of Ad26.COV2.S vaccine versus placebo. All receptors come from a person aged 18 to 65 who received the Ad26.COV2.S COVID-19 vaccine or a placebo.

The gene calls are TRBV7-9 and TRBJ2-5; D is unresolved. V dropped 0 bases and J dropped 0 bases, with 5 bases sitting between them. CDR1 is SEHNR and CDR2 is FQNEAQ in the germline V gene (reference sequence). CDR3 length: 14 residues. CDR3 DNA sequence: TGTGCCAGCAGCTTAGCACGGGACCAAGAGACCCAGTACTTC. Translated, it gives CASSLARDQETQYF.

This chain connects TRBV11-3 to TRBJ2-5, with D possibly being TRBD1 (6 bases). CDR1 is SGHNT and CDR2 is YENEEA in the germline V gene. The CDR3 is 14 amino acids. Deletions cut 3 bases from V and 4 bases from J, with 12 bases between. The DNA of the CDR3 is TGTGCCAGCAGCTTCCCCCCAGGGGTAGAGACCCAGTACTTC. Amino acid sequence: CASSFPPGVETQYF.

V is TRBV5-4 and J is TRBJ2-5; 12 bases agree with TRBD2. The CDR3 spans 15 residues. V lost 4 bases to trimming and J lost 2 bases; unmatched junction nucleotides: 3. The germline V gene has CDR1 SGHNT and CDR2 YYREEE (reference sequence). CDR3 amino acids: CASSRTSGIQETQYF. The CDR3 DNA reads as TGTGCCAGCAGCCGGACTAGCGGGATTCAAGAGACCCAGTACTTC.

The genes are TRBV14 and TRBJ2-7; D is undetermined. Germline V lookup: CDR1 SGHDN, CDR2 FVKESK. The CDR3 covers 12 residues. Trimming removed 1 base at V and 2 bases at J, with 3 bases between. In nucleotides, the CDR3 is TGTGCCAGCAGCCAAGTACCCTACGAGCAGTACTTC. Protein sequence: CASSQVPYEQYF.

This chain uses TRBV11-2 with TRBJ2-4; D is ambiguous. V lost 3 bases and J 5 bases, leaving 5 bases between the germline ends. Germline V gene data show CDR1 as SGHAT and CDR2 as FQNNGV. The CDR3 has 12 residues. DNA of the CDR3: TGTGCCAGCAGCTTTGGAGAAAACATTCAGTACTTC. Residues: CASSFGENIQYF.

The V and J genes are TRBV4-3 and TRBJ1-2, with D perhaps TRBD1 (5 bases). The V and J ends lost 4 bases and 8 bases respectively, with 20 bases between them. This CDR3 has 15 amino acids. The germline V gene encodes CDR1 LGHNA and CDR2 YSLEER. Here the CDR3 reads CASSRQGLVGDGYTF. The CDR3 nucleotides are TGCGCCAGCAGCCGCCAGGGCCTTGTGGGCGACGGCTACACCTTC.

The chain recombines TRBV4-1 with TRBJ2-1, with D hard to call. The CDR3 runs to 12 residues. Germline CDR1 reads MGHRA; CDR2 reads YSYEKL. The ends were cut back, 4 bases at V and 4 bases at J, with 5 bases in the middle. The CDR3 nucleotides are TGCGCCAGCAGCCTAGATTACAATGAGCAGTTCTTC. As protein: CASSLDYNEQFF.

The CDR3 region has the DNA TGTGCCAGCTCTTTAGGATCAGGGTCCTCGGAGACCCAGTACTTC. It specifies CASSLGSGSSETQYF. The chain links TRBV6-6 to TRBJ2-5, with D perhaps matching TRBD1 (5 bases). Germline V lookup: CDR1 MNHNY, CDR2 SVGAGI (reference sequence). The CDR3 covers 15 residues. V lost 8 bases, J lost 5 bases, and 21 bases lay in between.

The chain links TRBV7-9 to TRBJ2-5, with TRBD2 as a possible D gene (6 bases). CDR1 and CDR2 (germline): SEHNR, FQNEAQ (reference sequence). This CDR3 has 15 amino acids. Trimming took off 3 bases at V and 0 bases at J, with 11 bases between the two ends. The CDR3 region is CASSFGGAYQETQYF. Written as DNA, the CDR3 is TGTGCCAGCAGCTTCGGCGGGGCGTACCAAGAGACCCAGTACTTC.

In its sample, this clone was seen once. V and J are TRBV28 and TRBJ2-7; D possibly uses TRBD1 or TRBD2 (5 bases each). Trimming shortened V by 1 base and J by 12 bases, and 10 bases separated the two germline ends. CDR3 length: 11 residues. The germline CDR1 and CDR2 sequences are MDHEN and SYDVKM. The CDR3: CASSLSAGTYF. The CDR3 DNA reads TGTGCCAGCAGTTTATCGGCAGGGACGTACTTC.

The CDR3 protein is CSVPEPRGGKDTQYF. Here the CDR3 DNA reads TGCAGCGTTCCCGAACCGCGGGGGGGCAAAGATACGCAGTATTTT. This chain links TRBV29-1 with TRBJ2-3; 9 bases align to TRBD2. This CDR3 is built from 15 residues. CDR1 SQVTM and CDR2 ANQGSEA come from the germline V gene. V lost 5 bases, J lost 5 bases, and 11 bases stayed unmatched.

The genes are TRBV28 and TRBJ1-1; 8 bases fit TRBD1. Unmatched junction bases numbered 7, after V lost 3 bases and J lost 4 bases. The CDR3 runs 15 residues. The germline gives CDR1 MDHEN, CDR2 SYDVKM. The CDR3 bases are TGTGCCAGCAGTTTTCCCCAGGGGGCGTCCACTGAAGCTTTCTTT. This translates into CASSFPQGASTEAFF.

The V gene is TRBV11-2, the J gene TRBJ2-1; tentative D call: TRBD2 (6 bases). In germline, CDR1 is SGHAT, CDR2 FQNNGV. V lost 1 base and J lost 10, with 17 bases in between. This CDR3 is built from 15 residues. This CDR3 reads CASSLGGRGSGEQFF. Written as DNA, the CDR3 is TGTGCCAGCAGCTTAGGAGGCCGGGGGAGCGGGGAGCAGTTCTTC. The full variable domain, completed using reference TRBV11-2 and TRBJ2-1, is EAGVAQSPRYKIIEKRQSVAFWCNPISGHATLYWYQQILGQGPKLLIQFQNNGVVDDSQLPKDRFSAERLKGVDSTLKIQPAKLEDSAVYLCASSLGGRGSGEQFFGPGTRLTVL.

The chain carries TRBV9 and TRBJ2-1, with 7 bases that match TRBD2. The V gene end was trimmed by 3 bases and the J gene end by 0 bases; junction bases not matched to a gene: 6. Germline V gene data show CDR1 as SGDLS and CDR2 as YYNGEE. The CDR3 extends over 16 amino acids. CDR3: CASSGQRGSSYNEQFF. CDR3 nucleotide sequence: TGTGCCAGCAGCGGACAGCGGGGTAGCTCCTACAATGAGCAGTTCTTC.

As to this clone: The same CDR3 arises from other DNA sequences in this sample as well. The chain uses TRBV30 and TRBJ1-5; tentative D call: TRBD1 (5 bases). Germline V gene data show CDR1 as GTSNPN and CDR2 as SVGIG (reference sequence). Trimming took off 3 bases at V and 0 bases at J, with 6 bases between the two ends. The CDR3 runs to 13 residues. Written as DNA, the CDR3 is TGTGCCTGGAGGGGGGGTAGCAATCAGCCCCAGCATTTT. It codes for CAWRGGSNQPQHF.

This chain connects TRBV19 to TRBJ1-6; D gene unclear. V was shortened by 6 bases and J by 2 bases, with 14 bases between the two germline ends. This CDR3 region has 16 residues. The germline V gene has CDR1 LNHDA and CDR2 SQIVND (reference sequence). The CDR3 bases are TGTGCCAGTAGCCAAGGATGGGATACCTATAATTCACCCCTCCACTTT. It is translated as CASSQGWDTYNSPLHF.

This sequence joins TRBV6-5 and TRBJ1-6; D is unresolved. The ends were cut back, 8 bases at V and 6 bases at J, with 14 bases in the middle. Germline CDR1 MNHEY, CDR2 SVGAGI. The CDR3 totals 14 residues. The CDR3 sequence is CASLRAFGNSPLHF. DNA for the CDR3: TGTGCCAGCCTGCGGGCTTTCGGTAATTCACCCCTCCACTTT.

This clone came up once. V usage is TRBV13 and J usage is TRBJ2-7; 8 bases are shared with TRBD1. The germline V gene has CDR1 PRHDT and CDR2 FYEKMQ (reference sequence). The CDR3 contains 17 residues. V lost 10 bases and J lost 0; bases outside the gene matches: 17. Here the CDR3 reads CANRTGKQVDSSYEQYF. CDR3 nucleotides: TGTGCCAATAGGACAGGGAAGCAGGTAGATAGCTCCTACGAGCAGTACTTC.